These 9 T cell receptor beta chains originate from one sample sequenced in a study of blood T cells in healthy people across ages. The use of a sample-barcoded 5' primer and a J-beta primer mix characterized a second PCR of about 6 to 12 cycles. TCRdb re-derived calls from the 5' RACE reads in MiXCR, one entry per CDR3 protein. The sample has 750,000 to 1,000,000 distinct CDR3 sequences; just under 30% are singletons. These data were likewise used in another study, on T cells of mothers and their children.

The sample consisted of blood. The receptors were gathered from a woman between 40 and 50 years old in good health.

This clonotype was recorded at least ten times. This chain uses TRBV13 with TRBJ2-5; 10 positions agree with TRBD1. CDR1 and CDR2 (germline): PRHDT, FYEKMQ (reference sequence). V dropped 5 bases and J dropped 5; count of bases not matched to a gene: 17. The CDR3 contains 18 residues. The DNA of the CDR3 is TGTGCCAGCAGCATCCAGGGGGGGACAGGGGCATCGGAGGAGACCCAGTACTTC. Translation gives CASSIQGGTGASEETQYF.

A few counts support this clonotype. The V call is TRBV20-1, the J call TRBJ1-2; D may be TRBD1 (6 bases). Germline-derived CDR1 and CDR2 are DFQATT and SNEGSKA (reference sequence). The length of the CDR3 is 13 residues. Trimming took off 1 base at V and 8 bases at J, with 14 bases between the two ends. In nucleotides, the CDR3 is TGCAGTGCTAGAGTCGGGGGGGCAGGAGGCTACACCTTC. Translating gives CSARVGGAGGYTF.

The V call is TRBV7-6, the J call TRBJ2-3, with TRBD2 matching 7 bases. CDR1 SGHVS and CDR2 FNYEAQ come from the germline V gene. J gave up 4 bases and V 3 bases, and 4 bases lay outside the gene matches. The CDR3 is 14 amino acids. The CDR3 nucleotides read TGTGCCAGCAGCTTCAGCGGGGTCTCAGATACGCAGTATTTT. Protein sequence: CASSFSGVSDTQYF.

To note about this clonotype: This sequence may be a read error, since a much larger clone differs from it by one base. The chain recombines TRBV28 with TRBJ2-5; D possibly matches TRBD1 or TRBD2 (6 bases each). From germline, CDR1 is MDHEN and CDR2 SYDVKM. This CDR3 comprises 15 residues. Trimming left V 3 bases short and J 4 bases short, with 15 bases between. The CDR3 is CASSFGGQGRETQYF. CDR3 sequence (DNA): TGTGCCAGCAGTTTTGGGGGGCAGGGTAGAGAGACCCAGTACTTC.

This chain connects TRBV7-9 to TRBJ1-2, with TRBD1 matching over 7 bases. CDR3 size: 15 residues. The trim removed 1 base at V and 10 bases at J, leaving 12 bases unmatched. Germline CDR1 is SEHNR and CDR2 is FQNEAQ (reference sequence). The CDR3 sequence: CASSLDRGKFEVYTF. The CDR3 nucleotides are TGTGCCAGCAGCTTAGACAGGGGAAAATTCGAAGTCTACACCTTC. Full variable domain (outside the CDR3, taken from reference TRBV7-9 and TRBJ1-2): DTGVSQNPRHKITKRGQNVTFRCDPISEHNRLYWYRQTLGQGPEFLTYFQNEAQLEKSRLLSDRFSAERPKGSFSTLEIQRTEQGDSAMYLCASSLDRGKFEVYTFGSGTRLTVV.

This chain joins TRBV6-2 or TRBV6-3 and TRBJ1-1; no clear D gene. Per germline, CDR1 MNHEY and CDR2 SVGEGT. V lost 8 bases to trimming and J lost 7 bases, with 20 bases between them. The CDR3 covers 14 residues. CDR3 bases: TGTGCCAGCGGAATTCACACCCTGGGAGATGAAGCTTTCTTT. Its protein is CASGIHTLGDEAFF.

The chain joins TRBV28 to TRBJ2-1, with TRBD2 matching 16 bases. CDR3 length: 19 amino acids. From germline, CDR1 is MDHEN and CDR2 SYDVKM. Trimming took 6 bases from V and 2 from J; bases not matched to a gene: 10. CDR3: CASSLRGLAGGRAYNEQFF. The CDR3 DNA is TGTGCCAGCAGCCTAAGGGGACTAGCGGGGGGGCGGGCCTACAATGAGCAGTTCTTC.

The chain joins TRBV7-2 to TRBJ1-6, with 9 bases identical to TRBD1. The ends lost 3 bases at V and 5 bases at J; junction bases unmatched: 2. The germline V gene has CDR1 SGHTA and CDR2 FQGNSA. The CDR3 loop spans 15 amino acids. The CDR3, as DNA: TGTGCCAGCAGCTTCTGGGACAGGGATAATTCACCCCTCCACTTT. Its protein is CASSFWDRDNSPLHF. Drawing the rest from reference TRBV7-2 and TRBJ1-6, the complete variable domain is GAGVSQSPSNKVTEKGKDVELRCDPISGHTALYWYRQSLGQGLEFLIYFQGNSAPDKSGLPSDRFSAERTGGSVSTLTIQRTQQEDSAVYLCASSFWDRDNSPLHFGNGTRLTVT.

The rearrangement links TRBV6-1 to TRBJ2-7; tentatively, D is TRBD1 (5 bases). Germline V lookup: CDR1 MNHNS, CDR2 SASEGT. The V end lost 7 bases, the J end lost 3 bases, and 10 bases lay between the germline ends. The CDR3 extends over 12 amino acids. The CDR3 nucleotides are TGTGCCAGCAAGGACATTCTCTACGAGCAGTACTTC. Residues: CASKDILYEQYF.